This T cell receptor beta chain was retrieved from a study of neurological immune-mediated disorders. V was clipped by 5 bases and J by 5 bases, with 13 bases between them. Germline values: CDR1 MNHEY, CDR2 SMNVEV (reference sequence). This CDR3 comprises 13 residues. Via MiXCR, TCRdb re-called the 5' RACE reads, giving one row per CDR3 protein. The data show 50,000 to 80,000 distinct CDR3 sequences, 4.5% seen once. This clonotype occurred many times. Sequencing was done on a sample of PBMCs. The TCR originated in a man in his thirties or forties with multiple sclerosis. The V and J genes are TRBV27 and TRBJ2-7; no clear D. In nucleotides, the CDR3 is TGTGCCAGCAGTCCCCCCGGCGGCGACGAGCAGTACTTC. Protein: CASSPPGGDEQYF.